The sample holds a few counts of the clone carrying this T cell receptor beta chain. The sample belongs to a study of blood T cell repertoires in COVID-19. Study as a whole: Sites across the United States, Italy and Spain contributed samples from acute and convalescent COVID-19. T cells, B-cell-depleted T cells, or PBMCs provided the cDNA or gDNA that served as material.

The CDR3 runs 14 residues. Trimming took 10 bases from V and 0 from J; bases not matched to a gene: 8. Germline V gives CDR1 SNHLY, CDR2 FYNNEI. Original analysis: The assay estimated nucleated cells by amplifying reference gene primers. The table came from immunoSEQ multiplex PCR; TCRdb's copy has only in-frame clones and leaves some out. V and J calls and clone size follow that table, whereas D and trimming were derived from the DNA. The sample holds around 370,000 clones, 85% to 90% seen once. The TCR comes from a man younger than 35 with active or convalescent COVID-19. This chain connects TRBV2 to TRBJ2-7; 8 bases fit TRBD1. Specimen: peripheral blood. The CDR3 DNA reads TGTGCCACCGAACATGGGACAGGCTCCTACGAGCAGTACTTC. Amino acids: CATEHGTGSYEQYF.